The rows below give T cell receptor beta chains drawn from one sample of a study of Ad26.COV2.S vaccination and SARS-CoV-2 variants. Here immunoSEQ multiplex PCR was the method, and the copy in TCRdb shows in-frame clones only, minus some. The table records about 410,000 clones, roughly nine tenths of them present only once. Sequences were derived from peripheral blood, sampled in a trial of Ad26.COV2.S vaccine versus placebo. The receptors derive from a person aged 18-60 years who received the Ad26.COV2.S COVID-19 vaccine or a placebo. Each CDR3 is given with its conserved first and last residue. Fields, in order: J gene, clone size, D gene, V gene, CDR3 DNA, CDR3 protein. A D gene is named only where the DNA matches it firmly. Only part of the rows carry a size: once, few, many, or a class if the clone is expanded.

TRBJ2-7	NA	NA	TRBV6-5	TGTGCCAGCAGTTACTCAGGCAGTCCCTACGAGCAGTACTTC	CASSYSGSPYEQYF
TRBJ2-7	NA	TRBD1	TRBV15	TGTGCCACCAGCAGGCAAACCGGGACAGGGGGGAACGAGCAGTACTTC	CATSRQTGTGGNEQYF
TRBJ1-1	NA	NA	TRBV30	TGTGCCTGGATGTTCAGAGGGGTCATAACTGAAGCTTTCTTT	CAWMFRGVITEAFF
TRBJ2-2	NA	NA	TRBV30	TGTGCCTGGAGTGTGGGGGGGGAGCTGTTTTTT	CAWSVGGELFF
TRBJ2-2	NA	TRBD1	TRBV10-1	TGCGCCAGCAGTGGGGGGACAGGTTCCGGGGAGCTGTTTTTT	CASSGGTGSGELFF
TRBJ2-7	few	NA	TRBV4-1	TGCGCCAGCAGCCAACCGAGCTCCTACGAGCAGTACTTC	CASSQPSSYEQYF
TRBJ2-5	NA	NA	TRBV7-8	TGTGCCAGCAGCTCCATCGGGGGACAAGAGACCCAGTACTTC	CASSSIGGQETQYF
TRBJ2-7	NA	TRBD1	TRBV4-1	TGCGCCAGCAGCGACCGAAGGACAGGAGACTACGAGCAGTACTTC	CASSDRRTGDYEQYF
TRBJ2-5	NA	TRBD2	TRBV6-2/TRBV6-3	TGTGCCAGCAGTTACTCGATATGGGGCGGGGGCCAAGAGACCCAGTACTTC	CASSYSIWGGGQETQYF
TRBJ2-3	once	TRBD1	TRBV29-1	TGCAGCGTAGAGACAGGGGTGGTTGATACGCAGTATTTT	CSVETGVVDTQYF
TRBJ1-1	NA	NA	TRBV11-2	TGTGCCAGCAGCTTAGGGGCGCCCGGACAGCCGAACACTGAAGCTTTCTTT	CASSLGAPGQPNTEAFF
TRBJ1-2	NA	NA	TRBV10-3	TGTGCCATCAGTGACAGAAACTATGGCTACACCTTC	CAISDRNYGYTF
TRBJ1-1	NA	NA	TRBV3-1/TRBV3-2	TGTGCCAGCAGCCAACTAGACGAAGGGGGGCCGAACACTGAAGCTTTCTTT	CASSQLDEGGPNTEAFF
TRBJ2-2	NA	NA	TRBV6-5	TGTGCCACAGAAGGGAGATTTAGCGGGGAGCTGTTTTTT	CATEGRFSGELFF
TRBJ2-7	NA	NA	TRBV4-3	TGCGCCAGCAGCCAAGATTTGGCGGGGAACTACGAGCAGTACTTC	CASSQDLAGNYEQYF
TRBJ2-6	NA	TRBD1	TRBV5-4	TGTGCCAGCAGCTTGGGGGGGACAGGGGGAAGCTCTGGGGCCAACGTCCTGACTTTC	CASSLGGTGGSSGANVLTF
TRBJ1-3	NA	NA	TRBV7-2	TGTGCCAGCAGCTTCGGGATAGGCAATATAGGAAACACCATATATTTT	CASSFGIGNIGNTIYF
TRBJ2-5	NA	NA	TRBV7-9	TGTGCCAGTCTGATCCAAGAGACCCAGTACTTC	CASLIQETQYF
TRBJ2-7	NA	NA	TRBV5-4	TGTGCCAGCAGCACCTCCCCGGGACCGTCCTACGAGCAGTACTTC	CASSTSPGPSYEQYF
TRBJ2-7	NA	TRBD1	TRBV10-3	TGTGCCATCAGTCCCGACAGGGGCCCCTACGAGCAGTACTTC	CAISPDRGPYEQYF
TRBJ1-1	NA	TRBD1	TRBV27	TGTGCCAGCAGGTCTTACTTAAAACAGGGGAGGGACACTGAAGCTTTCTTT	CASRSYLKQGRDTEAFF
TRBJ2-2	NA	TRBD2	TRBV6-6	TGTGCCAGCAATCCCCGGGGGCGGGGGGGTCCCGGGGAGCTGTTTTTT	CASNPRGRGGPGELFF